These 7 T cell receptor beta chains originate from one sample sequenced in a study of blood T cell repertoires in COVID-19 (dated by TCRdb to the early 2020s). Libraries came from the immunoSEQ multiplex PCR assay. TCRdb obtained this table from immuneACCESS and retained in-frame rearrangements with V and J assigned. These tables miss some clones; where compared with another copy, unresolved V genes account for less than half of the shortfall, and the remainder is unexplained. The sample table holds approximately 180,000 clones, of which over 75% were seen once. The ten most abundant clones make up 3.3% of the sample. Sequencing input: peripheral blood. These receptors all stem from a man between 60 and 75 years old with acute or convalescent COVID-19.

V gene TRBV12-3 or TRBV12-4 combines with J gene TRBJ2-7; D may be TRBD2 (7 bases). The CDR3 has 13 amino acids. V lost 7 bases to trimming and J lost 7 bases, with 17 bases between them. The CDR3 here is CASTIGGRGEQYF. CDR3 bases: TGTGCCAGCACCATAGGGGGGAGGGGAGAGCAGTACTTC.

The gene calls are TRBV6-4 and TRBJ2-4; weak D call: TRBD2 (5 bases). With 11 bases removed from V and 3 bases from J, the gap between germline ends came to 20 bases. CDR3 size: 15 residues. In germline, CDR1 is MRHNA, CDR2 SNTAGT. The CDR3 is CAPQEKGVGKNIQYF. In nucleotides, the CDR3 is TGTGCCCCCCAAGAGAAGGGAGTGGGCAAAAACATTCAGTACTTC.

This clone occurred once. The sample has other DNA sequences that encode this CDR3 too. This chain joins TRBV21-1 and TRBJ2-7; TRBD1 is the table's D call and was not checked against the DNA. TRBV21-1 is flagged as a pseudogene. The CDR3 is 18 amino acids. CDR3 loop: CASSTLLKARDTLYEQYF. DNA for the CDR3: TGTGCCAGCAGCACACTGCTGAAGGCGCGAGACACCCTCTACGAGCAGTACTTC.

V is TRBV7-2 and J is TRBJ1-6; D uncertain. Germline lookup yields CDR1 SGHTA and CDR2 FQGNSA. The germline V and J ends were trimmed by 1 base and 9 bases, with 7 bases remaining between them. This CDR3 spans 13 amino acids. The CDR3 DNA reads as TGTGCCAGCAGCTTAGACAGAGTTTCACCCCTCCACTTT. Translating it yields CASSLDRVSPLHF.

This clone was found a few times. The chain joins TRBV24-1 to TRBJ2-7; D uncertain. CDR1 is KGHDR, CDR2 SFDVKD, per germline. Between the trimmed V and J ends, which lost 1 base and 10 bases, there was a span of 7 bases. This CDR3 comprises 11 residues. The CDR3 DNA follows: TGTGCCACCAGTGATTTTACAGCCCAGTACTTC. It is translated as CATSDFTAQYF.

Comment on this clone: The germline gene is not matched at one end of the junction; a read error may be the cause. The CDR3 sequence: CATSREGVAASTDTQYF. The CDR3 DNA follows: TGTGCCACCAGCCGAGAGGGAGTAGCTGCTAGCACAGATACGCAGTATTTT. This chain links TRBV15 with TRBJ2-3, with D perhaps matching TRBD2 (5 bases). The CDR3 has 17 residues. Germline V lookup: CDR1 LNHNV, CDR2 YYDKDF (reference sequence).

The V gene is TRBV2, the J gene TRBJ1-2; TRBD1 agrees at 11 bases. The CDR3 consists of 16 residues. V shed 2 bases and J 5 bases; nucleotides not matched to a gene: 7. In germline, CDR1 is SNHLY, CDR2 FYNNEI. The CDR3 spells CASSEWDRGVSYGYTF. In nucleotides, the CDR3 is TGTGCCAGCAGTGAATGGGACAGGGGGGTGTCGTATGGCTACACCTTC. Using reference TRBV2 and TRBJ1-2 for the parts outside the CDR3, the full variable domain is EPEVTQTPSHQVTQMGQEVILRCVPISNHLYFYWYRQILGQKVEFLVSFYNNEISEKSEIFDDQFSVERPDGSNFTLKIRSTKLEDSAMYFCASSEWDRGVSYGYTFGSGTRLTVV.